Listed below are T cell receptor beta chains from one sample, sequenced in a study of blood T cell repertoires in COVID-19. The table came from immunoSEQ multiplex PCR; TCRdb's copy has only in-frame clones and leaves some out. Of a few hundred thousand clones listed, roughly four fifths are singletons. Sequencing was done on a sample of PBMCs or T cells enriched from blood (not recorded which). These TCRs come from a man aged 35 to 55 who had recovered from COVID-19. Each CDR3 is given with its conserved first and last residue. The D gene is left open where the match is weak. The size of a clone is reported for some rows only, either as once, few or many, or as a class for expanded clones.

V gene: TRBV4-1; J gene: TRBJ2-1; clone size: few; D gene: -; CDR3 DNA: TGCGCCAGCAGCCAAGGGACGGGGGGCTTCTATGAGCAGTTCTTC; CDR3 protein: CASSQGTGGFYEQFF
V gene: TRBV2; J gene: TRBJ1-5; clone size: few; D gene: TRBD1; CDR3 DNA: TGTGCCAGCAGCGGAGGGACAGGGAGGGATCAGCCCCAGCATTTT; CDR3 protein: CASSGGTGRDQPQHF
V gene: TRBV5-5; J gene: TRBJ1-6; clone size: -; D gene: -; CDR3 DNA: TGTGCCAGCAGCTTGGATGGTCAGGGTGTGGGGTCACCCCTCCACTTT; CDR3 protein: CASSLDGQGVGSPLHF
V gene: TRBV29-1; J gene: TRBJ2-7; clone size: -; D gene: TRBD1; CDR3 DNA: TGCAGCGTGTGGACAGGGGCGACCTACGAGCAGTACTTC; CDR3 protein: CSVWTGATYEQYF
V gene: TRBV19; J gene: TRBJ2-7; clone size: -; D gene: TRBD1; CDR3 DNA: TGTGCCAGTAGTAATCAGGACAGGGTGAGCGAGCAGTACTTC; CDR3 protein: CASSNQDRVSEQYF
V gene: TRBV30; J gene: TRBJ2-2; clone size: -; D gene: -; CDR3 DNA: TGTGCCTGGAGTCTGGGGGGAACCGGGGAGCTGTTTTTT; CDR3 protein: CAWSLGGTGELFF
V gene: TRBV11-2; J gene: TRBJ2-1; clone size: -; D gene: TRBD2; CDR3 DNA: TGTGCCAGCAGCTTGTCCGGGACTAGCGCCACTGAGCAGTTCTTC; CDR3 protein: CASSLSGTSATEQFF
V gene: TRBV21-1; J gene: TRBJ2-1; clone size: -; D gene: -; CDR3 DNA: TGTGCCAGCAGCGGGGACTGGGATTGGGTAGGGGATGAGCAGTTCTTC; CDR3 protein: CASSGDWDWVGDEQFF
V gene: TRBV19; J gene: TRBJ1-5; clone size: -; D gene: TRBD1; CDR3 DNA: TGTGCCACCGGGACAGGGTATCAGCCCCAGCATTTT; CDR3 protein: CATGTGYQPQHF
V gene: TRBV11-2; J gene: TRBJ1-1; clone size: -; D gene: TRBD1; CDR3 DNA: TGTGCCAGCAGGCCTCTAGGGGACAGAATTGCAATGAACACTGAAGCTTTCTTT; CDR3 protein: CASRPLGDRIAMNTEAFF
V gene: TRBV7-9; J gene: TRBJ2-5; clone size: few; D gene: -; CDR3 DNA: TGTGCCAGCAGCTTGTGGGTGGGACAACAAGAGACCCAGTACTTC; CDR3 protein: CASSLWVGQQETQYF
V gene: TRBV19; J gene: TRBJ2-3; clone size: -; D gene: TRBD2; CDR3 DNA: TGTGCCAGTAGTACCCCGACTAGCGGGGGGACCAGGGGTACGCAGTATTTT; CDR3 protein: CASSTPTSGGTRGTQYF
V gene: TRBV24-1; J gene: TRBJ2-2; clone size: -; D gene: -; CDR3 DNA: TGTGCCACCAGTGACAGAGGGACCGGGGAGCTGTTTTTT; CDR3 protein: CATSDRGTGELFF
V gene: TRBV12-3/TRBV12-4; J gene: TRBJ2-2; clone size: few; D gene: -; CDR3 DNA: TGTGCCAGCAGTTTACAGGGGACCGGGGAGCTGTTTTTT; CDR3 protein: CASSLQGTGELFF
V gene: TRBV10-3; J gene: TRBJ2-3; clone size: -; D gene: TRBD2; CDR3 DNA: TGTGCCATCAGTGAGTCACTAGCGGTAACAGATACGCAGTATTTT; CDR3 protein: CAISESLAVTDTQYF
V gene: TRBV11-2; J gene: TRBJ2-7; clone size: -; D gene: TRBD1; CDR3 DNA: TGTGCCAGCAGCTTCCCTTCGGGACAGGGGACGCGAGACGAGCAGTACTTC; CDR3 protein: CASSFPSGQGTRDEQYF
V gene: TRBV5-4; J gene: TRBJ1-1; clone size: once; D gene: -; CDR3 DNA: TGTGCCAGCAGCTTGGTAACCCGGGGGGAAGCTTTCTTT; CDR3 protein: CASSLVTRGEAFF
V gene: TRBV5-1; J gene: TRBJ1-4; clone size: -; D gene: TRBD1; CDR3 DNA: TGCGCCAGCAGCCCTACCGGGACAGTAAATGAAAAACTGTTTTTT; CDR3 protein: CASSPTGTVNEKLFF
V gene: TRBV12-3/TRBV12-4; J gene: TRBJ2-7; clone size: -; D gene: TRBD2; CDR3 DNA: TGTGCCAGCAGGACCGGGACTAGAAGCGAGCAGTACTTC; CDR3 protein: CASRTGTRSEQYF